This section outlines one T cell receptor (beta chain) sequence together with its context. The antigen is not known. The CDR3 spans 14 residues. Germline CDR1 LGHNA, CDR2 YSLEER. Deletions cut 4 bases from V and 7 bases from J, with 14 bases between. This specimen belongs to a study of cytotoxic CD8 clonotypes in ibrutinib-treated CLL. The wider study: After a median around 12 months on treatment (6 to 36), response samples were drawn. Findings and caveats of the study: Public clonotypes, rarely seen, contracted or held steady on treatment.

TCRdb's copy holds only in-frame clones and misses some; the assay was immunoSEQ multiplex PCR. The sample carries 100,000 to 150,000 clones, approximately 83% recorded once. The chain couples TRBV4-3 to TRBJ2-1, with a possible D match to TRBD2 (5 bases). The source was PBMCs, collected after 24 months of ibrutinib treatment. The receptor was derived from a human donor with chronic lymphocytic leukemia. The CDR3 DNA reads TGCGCCAGCAGCCCCTTCACACTAGAAAATGAGCAGTTCTTC. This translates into CASSPFTLENEQFF.